This passage covers 8 T cell receptor beta chains from one sample sequenced in a study of T cell repertoires in aging, cancer and after chemotherapy. Multiplex touch-down PCR with TRB-A/B primers amplified rearranged V-D-J TRB sequences. Using its own MiXCR run on the multiplex PCR reads, TCRdb lists one record per CDR3 protein. Of 4,000 to 5,500 distinct CDR3 sequences listed, roughly 40% are singletons. TCR beta rearrangements were amplified from peripheral blood genomic DNA. The specimen sequenced was blood. Source of these receptors: a human donor with a blood cancer.

Turning to this clonotype: The junction does not match germline at one end; this may be a read error. V is TRBV6-1 and J is TRBJ2-5, with D unresolved. From germline, CDR1 is MNHNS and CDR2 SASEGT. The CDR3 is 13 residues long. The CDR3 is CAISYAPPETQYF. CDR3 coding DNA: TGTGCCATCAGTTACGCGCCGCCCGAGACCCAGTACTTC.

The chain recombines TRBV12-3 or TRBV12-4 with TRBJ2-4; 9 bases agree with TRBD1. The V segment lost 5 bases and the J segment 9 bases; nucleotides outside the gene matches: 2. The CDR3 length is 12 residues. The CDR3 DNA follows: TGTGCCAGCAGTGGACAGGGGTTCATTCAGTACTTC. This codes for CASSGQGFIQYF.

As for this clonotype: Relative to the germline gene, one junction end is altered; a read error may explain this. The CDR3 region is CAIREQGNHGYPF. Written as DNA, the CDR3 is TGTGCCATCAGGGAACAGGGGAATCATGGCTACCCCTTC. The V and J genes are TRBV10-3 and TRBJ1-2; TRBD1 aligns across 7 bases. Germline loops: CDR1 ENHRY, CDR2 SYGVKD. There are 13 residues in the CDR3.

This clonotype turned up a few times. The DNA of the CDR3 is TGTGCCAGCAGTGACTCGGGCAGGACGCAGTATTTT. As protein: CASSDSGRTQYF. The rearrangement uses TRBV6-4 and TRBJ2-3; no clear D. This CDR3 has 12 amino acids. Germline assignment: CDR1 MRHNA and CDR2 SNTAGT. V was trimmed by 0 bases and J by 9 bases, leaving 7 bases between them.

V is TRBV6-2 or TRBV6-3 and J is TRBJ1-5; 7 bases line up with TRBD1. Unmatched junction bases numbered 8, after V lost 2 bases and J lost 7 bases. CDR1 is MNHEY and CDR2 is SVGEGT in the germline V gene. The CDR3 sequence is 15 residues long. The CDR3 DNA is TGTGCCAGCAGTTACGAGGGGGCTATTTCCCAGCCCCAGCATTTT. Protein sequence: CASSYEGAISQPQHF.

V is TRBV6-5 and J is TRBJ1-2, with 9 bases fitting TRBD1. CDR1 is MNHEY and CDR2 is SVGAGI in the germline V gene. V was pared by 6 bases and J by 5 bases, with 13 bases of the junction left unmatched. The CDR3 totals 16 residues. The CDR3 sequence: CASSLRDREAFYGYTF. The DNA of the CDR3 is TGTGCCAGCAGCCTCCGGGACAGGGAAGCATTTTATGGCTACACCTTC.

A remark on this clonotype: The junction departs from the called germline gene at one end, perhaps through a read error. The rearrangement links TRBV5-1 to TRBJ1-3, with D unresolved. This CDR3 has 16 amino acids. The germline CDR1 and CDR2 sequences are SGHRS and YFSETQ. In nucleotides, the CDR3 is TGTGCCAGCACAGAATCAGCAGAACGCTCTGGAAACACCATATATTTT. Translating it yields CASTESAERSGNTIYF.

The rearrangement links TRBV19 to TRBJ2-1, with D unclear. Looked up from germline, CDR1 is LNHDA and CDR2 is SQIVND (reference sequence). The V and J ends lost 6 bases and 2 bases respectively, with 11 bases between them. The CDR3 is made up of 14 amino acids. Here the CDR3 DNA reads TGTGCCAGTAGGTTGTCAACCACCTACAATGAGCAGTTCTTC. Translated: CASRLSTTYNEQFF.